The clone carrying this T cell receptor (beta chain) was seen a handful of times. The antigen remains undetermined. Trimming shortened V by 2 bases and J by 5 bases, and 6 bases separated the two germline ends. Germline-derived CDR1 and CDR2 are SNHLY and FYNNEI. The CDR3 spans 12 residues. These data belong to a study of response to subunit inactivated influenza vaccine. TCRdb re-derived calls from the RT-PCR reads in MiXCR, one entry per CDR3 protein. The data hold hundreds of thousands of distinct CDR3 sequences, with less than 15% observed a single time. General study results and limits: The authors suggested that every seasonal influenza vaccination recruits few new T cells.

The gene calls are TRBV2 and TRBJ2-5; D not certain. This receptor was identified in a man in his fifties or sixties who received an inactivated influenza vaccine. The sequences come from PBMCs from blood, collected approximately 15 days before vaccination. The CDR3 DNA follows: TGTGCCAGCAGTGAAACGAGGGAGACCCAGTACTTC. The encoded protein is CASSETRETQYF.